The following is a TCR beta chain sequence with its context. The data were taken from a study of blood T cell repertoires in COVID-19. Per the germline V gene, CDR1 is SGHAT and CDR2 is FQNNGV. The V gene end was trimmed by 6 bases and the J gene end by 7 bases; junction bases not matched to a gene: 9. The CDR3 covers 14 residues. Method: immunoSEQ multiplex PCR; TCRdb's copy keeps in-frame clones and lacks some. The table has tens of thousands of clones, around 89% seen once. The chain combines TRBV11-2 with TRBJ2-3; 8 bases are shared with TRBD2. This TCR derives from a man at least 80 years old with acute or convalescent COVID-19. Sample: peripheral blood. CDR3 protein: CASSAGGWGNTQYF. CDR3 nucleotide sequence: TGTGCCAGCAGTGCGGGGGGCTGGGGGAATACGCAGTATTTT.